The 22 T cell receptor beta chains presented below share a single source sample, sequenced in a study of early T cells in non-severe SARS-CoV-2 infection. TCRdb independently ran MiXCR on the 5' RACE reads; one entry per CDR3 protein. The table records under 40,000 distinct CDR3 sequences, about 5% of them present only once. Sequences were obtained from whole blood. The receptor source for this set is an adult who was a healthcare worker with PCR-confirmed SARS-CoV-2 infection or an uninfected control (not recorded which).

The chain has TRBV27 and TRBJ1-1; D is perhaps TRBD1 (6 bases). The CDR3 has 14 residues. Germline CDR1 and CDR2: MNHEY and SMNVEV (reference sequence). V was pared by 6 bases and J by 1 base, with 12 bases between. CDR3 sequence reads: CASRQGKPNTEAFF. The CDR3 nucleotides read TGTGCCAGCAGACAGGGAAAGCCGAACACTGAAGCTTTCTTT.

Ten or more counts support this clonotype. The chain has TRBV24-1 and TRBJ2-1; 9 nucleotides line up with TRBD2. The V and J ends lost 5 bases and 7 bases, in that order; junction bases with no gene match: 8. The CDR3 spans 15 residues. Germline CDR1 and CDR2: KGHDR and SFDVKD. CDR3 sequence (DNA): TGTGCCACCAGTGGCCGCCTAGCGGGGACAAATGAGCAGTTCTTC. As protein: CATSGRLAGTNEQFF.

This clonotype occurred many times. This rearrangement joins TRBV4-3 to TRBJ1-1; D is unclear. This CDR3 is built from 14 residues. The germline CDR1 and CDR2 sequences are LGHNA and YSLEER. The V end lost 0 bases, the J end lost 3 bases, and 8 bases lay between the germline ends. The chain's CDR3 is CASSQDWFYTEAFF. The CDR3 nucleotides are TGCGCCAGCAGCCAAGATTGGTTCTACACTGAAGCTTTCTTT.

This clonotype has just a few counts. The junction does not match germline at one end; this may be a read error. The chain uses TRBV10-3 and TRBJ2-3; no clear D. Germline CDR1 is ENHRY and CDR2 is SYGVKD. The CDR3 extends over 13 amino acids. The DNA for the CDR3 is TGTGCCATCTGTGAGTCCGGAGCGGATACGCAGTATTTT. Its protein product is CAICESGADTQYF.

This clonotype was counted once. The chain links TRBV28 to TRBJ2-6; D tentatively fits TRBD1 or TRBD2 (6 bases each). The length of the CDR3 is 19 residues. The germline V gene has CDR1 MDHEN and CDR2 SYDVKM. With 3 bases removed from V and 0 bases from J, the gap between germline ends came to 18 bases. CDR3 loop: CASSFLRGQTVSGANVLTF. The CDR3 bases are TGTGCCAGCAGTTTCCTTCGGGGGCAGACAGTCTCTGGGGCCAACGTCCTGACTTTC. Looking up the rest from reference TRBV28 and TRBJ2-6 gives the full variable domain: DVKVTQSSRYLVKRTGEKVFLECVQDMDHENMFWYRQDPGLGLRLIYFSYDVKMKEKGDIPEGYSVSREKKERFSLILESASTNQTSMYLCASSFLRGQTVSGANVLTFGAGSRLTVL.

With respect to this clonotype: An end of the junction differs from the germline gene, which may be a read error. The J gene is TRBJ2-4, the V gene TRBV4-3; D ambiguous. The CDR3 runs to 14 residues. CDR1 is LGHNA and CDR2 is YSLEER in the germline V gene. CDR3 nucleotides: TGCGCCGGCAGCCAAGGGTCTCCACAGAACATTCAGTACTTC. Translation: CAGSQGSPQNIQYF.

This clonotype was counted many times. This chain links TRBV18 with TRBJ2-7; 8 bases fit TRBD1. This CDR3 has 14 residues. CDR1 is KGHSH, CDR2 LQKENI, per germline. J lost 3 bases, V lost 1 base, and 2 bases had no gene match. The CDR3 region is CASSPRGTGYEQYF. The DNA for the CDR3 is TGTGCCAGCTCACCACGCGGGACAGGCTACGAGCAGTACTTC.

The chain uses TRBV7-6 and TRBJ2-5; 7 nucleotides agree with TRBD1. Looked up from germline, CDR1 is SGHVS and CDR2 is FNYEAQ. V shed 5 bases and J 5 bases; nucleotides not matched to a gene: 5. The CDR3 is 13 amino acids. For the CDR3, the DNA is TGTGCCAGCAGCCATACAGGGGAGGAGACCCAGTACTTC. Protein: CASSHTGEETQYF.

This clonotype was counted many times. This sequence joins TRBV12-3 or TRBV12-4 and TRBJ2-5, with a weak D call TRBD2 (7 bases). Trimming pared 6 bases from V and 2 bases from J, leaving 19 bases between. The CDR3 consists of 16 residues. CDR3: CASSRTGGGHQETQYF. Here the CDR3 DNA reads TGTGCCAGCAGCCGAACCGGCGGGGGCCATCAAGAGACCCAGTACTTC.

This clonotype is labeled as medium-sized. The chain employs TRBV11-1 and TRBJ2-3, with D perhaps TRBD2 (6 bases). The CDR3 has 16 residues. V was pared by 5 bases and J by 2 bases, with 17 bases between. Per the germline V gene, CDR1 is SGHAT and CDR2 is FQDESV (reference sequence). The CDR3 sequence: CASSQGDGGYTDTQYF. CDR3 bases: TGTGCCAGCAGCCAGGGTGACGGGGGATACACAGATACGCAGTATTTT.

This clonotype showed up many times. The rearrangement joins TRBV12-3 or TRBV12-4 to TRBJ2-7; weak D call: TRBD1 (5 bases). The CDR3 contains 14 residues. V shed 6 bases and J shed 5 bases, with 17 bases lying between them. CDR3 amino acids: CASSRDRFLDEQYF. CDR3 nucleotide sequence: TGTGCCAGCAGCCGTGACAGATTCCTGGACGAGCAGTACTTC.

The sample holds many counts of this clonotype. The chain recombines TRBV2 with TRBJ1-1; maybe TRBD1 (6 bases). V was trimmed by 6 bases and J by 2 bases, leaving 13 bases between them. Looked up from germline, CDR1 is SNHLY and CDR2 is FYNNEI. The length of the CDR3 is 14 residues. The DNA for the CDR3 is TGTGCCAGCAGCCGGACAGTACATAACACTGAAGCTTTCTTT. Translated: CASSRTVHNTEAFF. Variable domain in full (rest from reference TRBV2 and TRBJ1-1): EPEVTQTPSHQVTQMGQEVILRCVPISNHLYFYWYRQILGQKVEFLVSFYNNEISEKSEIFDDQFSVERPDGSNFTLKIRSTKLEDSAMYFCASSRTVHNTEAFFGQGTRLTVV.

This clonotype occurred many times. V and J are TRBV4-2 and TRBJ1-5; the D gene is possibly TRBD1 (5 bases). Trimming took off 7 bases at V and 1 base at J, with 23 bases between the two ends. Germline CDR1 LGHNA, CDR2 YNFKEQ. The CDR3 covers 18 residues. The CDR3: CASTSEVGVASSNQPQHF. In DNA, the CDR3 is TGTGCCAGCACCAGTGAGGTAGGGGTTGCGTCGAGCAATCAGCCCCAGCATTTT.

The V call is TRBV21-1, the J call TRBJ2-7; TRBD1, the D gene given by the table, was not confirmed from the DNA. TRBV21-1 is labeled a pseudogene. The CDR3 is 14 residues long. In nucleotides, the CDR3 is TGTGCCAGCAGCAAAGACCGGGACCACTACGAGCAGTACTTC. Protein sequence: CASSKDRDHYEQYF.

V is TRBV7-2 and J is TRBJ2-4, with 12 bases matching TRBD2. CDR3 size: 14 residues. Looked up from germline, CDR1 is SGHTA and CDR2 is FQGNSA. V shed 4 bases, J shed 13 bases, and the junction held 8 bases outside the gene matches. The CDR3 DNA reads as TGTGCCAGCAGCTCAACTAGCGGGGGGCGGTGGCAGTACTTC. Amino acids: CASSSTSGGRWQYF.

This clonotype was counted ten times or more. This chain's CDR3 is CASHSAPGGQGVNSPLHF. In DNA form, the CDR3 reads TGTGCCAGCCACTCAGCCCCAGGCGGACAGGGAGTTAATTCACCCCTCCACTTT. This chain uses TRBV27 with TRBJ1-6, with 8 bases lining up with TRBD1. The CDR3 covers 18 residues. J gave up 6 bases and V 8 bases, and 18 bases lay outside the gene matches. The germline CDR1 and CDR2 sequences are MNHEY and SMNVEV (reference sequence).

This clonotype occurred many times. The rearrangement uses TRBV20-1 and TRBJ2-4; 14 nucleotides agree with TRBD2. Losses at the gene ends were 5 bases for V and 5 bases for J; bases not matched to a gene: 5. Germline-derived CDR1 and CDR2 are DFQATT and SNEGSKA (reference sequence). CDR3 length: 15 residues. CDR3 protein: CSAGTSGRLENIQYF. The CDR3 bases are TGCAGTGCTGGGACTAGCGGGAGATTGGAAAACATTCAGTACTTC.

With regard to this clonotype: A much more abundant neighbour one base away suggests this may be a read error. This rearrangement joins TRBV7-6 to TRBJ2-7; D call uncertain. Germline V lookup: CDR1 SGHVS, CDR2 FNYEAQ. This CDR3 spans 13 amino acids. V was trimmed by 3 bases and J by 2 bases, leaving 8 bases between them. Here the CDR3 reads CASSLRPPYEQYF. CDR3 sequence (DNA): TGTGCCAGCAGCTTGAGACCACCCTACGAGCAGTACTTC.

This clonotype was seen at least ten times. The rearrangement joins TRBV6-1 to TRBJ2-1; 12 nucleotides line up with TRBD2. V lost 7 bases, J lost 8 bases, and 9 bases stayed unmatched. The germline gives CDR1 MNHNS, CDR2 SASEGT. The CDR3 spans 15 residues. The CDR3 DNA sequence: TGTGCCAGCACCATGACTAGCGGGAGTGTCGATGAGCAGTTCTTC. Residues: CASTMTSGSVDEQFF.

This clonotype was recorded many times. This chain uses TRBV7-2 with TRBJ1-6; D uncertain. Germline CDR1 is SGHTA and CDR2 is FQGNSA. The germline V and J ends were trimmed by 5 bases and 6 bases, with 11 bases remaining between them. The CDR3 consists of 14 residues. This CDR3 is CASSPTAVNSPLHF. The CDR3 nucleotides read TGTGCCAGCAGCCCAACGGCAGTTAATTCACCCCTCCACTTT. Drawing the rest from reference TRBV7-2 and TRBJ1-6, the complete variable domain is GAGVSQSPSNKVTEKGKDVELRCDPISGHTALYWYRQSLGQGLEFLIYFQGNSAPDKSGLPSDRFSAERTGGSVSTLTIQRTQQEDSAVYLCASSPTAVNSPLHFGNGTRLTVT.

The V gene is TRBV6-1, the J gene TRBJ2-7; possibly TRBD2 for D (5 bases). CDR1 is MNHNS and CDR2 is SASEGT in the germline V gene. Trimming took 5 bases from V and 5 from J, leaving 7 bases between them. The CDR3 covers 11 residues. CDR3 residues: CASSPGNEQYF. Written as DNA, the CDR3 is TGTGCCAGCAGTCCCGGGAACGAGCAGTACTTC.

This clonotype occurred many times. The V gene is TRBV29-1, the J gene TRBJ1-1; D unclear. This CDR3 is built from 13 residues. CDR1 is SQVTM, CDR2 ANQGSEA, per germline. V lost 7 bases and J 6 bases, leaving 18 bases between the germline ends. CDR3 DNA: TGCAGCGCTCTAATGATGGGGAGCGCTGAAGCTTTCTTT. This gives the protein CSALMMGSAEAFF.